This T cell receptor beta chain was identified during a study of blood T cell repertoires in COVID-19. The participants were between roughly 18 and 89 years old and came from under 25 US areas. Germline values: CDR1 SGHRS, CDR2 YFSETQ. The CDR3 is made up of 18 amino acids. V shed 4 bases, J shed 2 bases, and the junction held 12 bases outside the gene matches. As originally analysed: Amplification from reference gene primers served as the basis for estimated nucleated cell counts. Repertoires were generated with immunoSEQ multiplex PCR, while TCRdb's copy carries only in-frame clones and drops some. V and J calls and clone size are as listed in that table; D and trimming were resolved from the DNA. The sample consists of 200,000 to 250,000 clones, 85% to 90% of them appearing once.

The sequenced material came from PBMCs or T cells enriched from blood (not recorded which). The origin of this receptor is a man younger than 40 who had been exposed to COVID-19. This chain links TRBV5-1 with TRBJ2-3, with 11 bases lining up with TRBD2. The CDR3 DNA reads TGCGCCAGCAGCCATTTAGCATTAGCGGGGGGGACCACAGATACGCAGTATTTT. Protein product: CASSHLALAGGTTDTQYF.